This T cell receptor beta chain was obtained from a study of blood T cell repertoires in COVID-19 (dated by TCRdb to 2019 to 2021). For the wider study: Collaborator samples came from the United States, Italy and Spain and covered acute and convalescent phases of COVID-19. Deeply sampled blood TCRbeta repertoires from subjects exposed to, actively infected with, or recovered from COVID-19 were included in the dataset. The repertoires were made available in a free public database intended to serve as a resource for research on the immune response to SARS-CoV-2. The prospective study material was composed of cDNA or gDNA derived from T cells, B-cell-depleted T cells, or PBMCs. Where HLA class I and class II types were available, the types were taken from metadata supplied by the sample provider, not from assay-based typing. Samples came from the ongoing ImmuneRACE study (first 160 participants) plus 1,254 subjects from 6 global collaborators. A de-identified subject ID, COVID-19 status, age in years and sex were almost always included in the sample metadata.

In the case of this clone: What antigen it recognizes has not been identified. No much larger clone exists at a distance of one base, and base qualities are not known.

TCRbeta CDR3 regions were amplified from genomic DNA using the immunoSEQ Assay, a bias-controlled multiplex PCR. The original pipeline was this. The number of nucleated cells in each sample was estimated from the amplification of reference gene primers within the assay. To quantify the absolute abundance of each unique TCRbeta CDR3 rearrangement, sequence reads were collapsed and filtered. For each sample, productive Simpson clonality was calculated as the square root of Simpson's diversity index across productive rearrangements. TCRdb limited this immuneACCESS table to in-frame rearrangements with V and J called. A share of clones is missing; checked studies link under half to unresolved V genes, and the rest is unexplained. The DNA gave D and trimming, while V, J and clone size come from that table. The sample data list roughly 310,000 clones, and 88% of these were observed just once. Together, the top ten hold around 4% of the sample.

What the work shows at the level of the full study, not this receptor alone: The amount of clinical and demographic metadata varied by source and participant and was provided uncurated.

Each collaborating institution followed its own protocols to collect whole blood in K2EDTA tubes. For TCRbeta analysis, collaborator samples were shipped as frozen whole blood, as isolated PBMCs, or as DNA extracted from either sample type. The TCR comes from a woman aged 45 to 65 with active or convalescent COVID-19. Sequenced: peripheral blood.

The sequenced DNA: TGTGCCAGCACAGAGACGGACGGGGGGGAGCAGTACTTC. It specifies CASTETDGGEQYF. The chain is assembled from TRBV12-3 or TRBV12-4 and TRBJ2-7; 7 nucleotides in the junction match TRBD2. The germline V end is reduced by 7 bases and the J end by 7 bases; junction bases left unmatched: 10. The CDR3, cysteine through phenylalanine, is 13 amino acids long. The retained sequence is limited to the CDR3, 39 bases, with the frame set at the first base.